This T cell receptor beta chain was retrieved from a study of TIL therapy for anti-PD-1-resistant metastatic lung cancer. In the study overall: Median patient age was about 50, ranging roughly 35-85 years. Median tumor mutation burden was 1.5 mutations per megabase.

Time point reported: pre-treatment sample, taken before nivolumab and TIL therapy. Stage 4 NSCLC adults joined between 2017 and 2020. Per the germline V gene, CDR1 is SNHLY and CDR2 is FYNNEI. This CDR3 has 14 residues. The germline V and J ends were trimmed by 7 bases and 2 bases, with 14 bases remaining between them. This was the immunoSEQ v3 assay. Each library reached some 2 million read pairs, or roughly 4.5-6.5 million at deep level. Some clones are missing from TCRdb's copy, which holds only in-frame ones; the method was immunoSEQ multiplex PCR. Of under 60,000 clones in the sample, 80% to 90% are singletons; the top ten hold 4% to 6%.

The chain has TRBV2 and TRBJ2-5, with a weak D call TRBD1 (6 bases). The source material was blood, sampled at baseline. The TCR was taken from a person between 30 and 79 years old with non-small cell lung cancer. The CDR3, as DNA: TGTGCCAGCACTCGGACAGAGTCTCAAGAGACCCAGTACTTC. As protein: CASTRTESQETQYF.